The entry below describes one TCR beta chain. Its antigen is unknown. This sample is part of a study of shared clonotypes between healthy human individuals. Study findings and constraints: Estimated richness values were generally larger in naive subsets than in memory subsets. The study found lower generation probabilities in non-shared clonotypes than in those shared by all four donors.

V shed 7 bases and J 1 base; nucleotides not matched to a gene: 14. This CDR3 contains 17 residues. Germline V gene data show CDR1 as MDHEN and CDR2 as SYDVKM. Deep level was the assay's run setting. Measured with immunoSEQ multiplex PCR; TCRdb has only the in-frame clones, and not every one. There are 640,000 or so clones in the sample; about three quarters occur only once, and around 1.8% lies in the top ten. This chain uses TRBV28 with TRBJ2-7; 9 nucleotides line up with TRBD2. What was sequenced was memory CD4+ T cells sorted from blood. Described subset: CD45RA-negative fraction. This receptor was obtained from a woman in her 30s in good health. The CDR3 DNA follows: TGTGCCAGCACCAAAGCCCGCACCCTAGCGGGGTCCTACGAGCAGTACTTC. Amino acids: CASTKARTLAGSYEQYF.